In its sample, the clone carrying this TCR beta chain was seen a few times. Its antigen is still unknown. V was cut by 1 base and J by 3 bases, with 13 bases left in between. This CDR3 comprises 15 residues. Looked up from germline, CDR1 is LGHNA and CDR2 is YNFKEQ. The data stem from a study of blood T cells in healthy people across ages. Study-wide findings and caveats: Strongly correlated with naive T cell percentage was TCR beta diversity.

With a J-beta primer mix and a sample-barcoded 5' primer, a second PCR ran about 7 to 12 cycles. Per-sample output comprised a minimum of 2.5 million paired-end reads containing CDR3. TCRdb processed the 5' RACE reads anew with MiXCR; each CDR3 protein has one entry. The data contain some 1.8 million distinct CDR3 sequences, around 42% of them singletons. Sequenced: blood. The TCR originated in a human donor in good health. The V and J genes are TRBV4-2 and TRBJ2-7, with a tentative D call TRBD1 (6 bases). The DNA for the CDR3 is TGTGCCAGCAGCCAAGGAAATCAAGGGGGCTACGAGCAGTACTTC. This codes for CASSQGNQGGYEQYF.